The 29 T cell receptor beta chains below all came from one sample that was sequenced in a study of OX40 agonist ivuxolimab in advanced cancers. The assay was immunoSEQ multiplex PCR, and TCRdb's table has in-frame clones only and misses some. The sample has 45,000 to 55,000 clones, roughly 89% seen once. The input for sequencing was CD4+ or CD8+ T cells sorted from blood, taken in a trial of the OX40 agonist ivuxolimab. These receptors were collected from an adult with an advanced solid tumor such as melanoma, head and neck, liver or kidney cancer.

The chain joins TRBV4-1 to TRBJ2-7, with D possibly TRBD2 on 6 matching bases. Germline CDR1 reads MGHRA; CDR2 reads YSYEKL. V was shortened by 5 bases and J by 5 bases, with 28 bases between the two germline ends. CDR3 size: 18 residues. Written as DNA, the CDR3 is TGCGCCAGCAGCAATCTCCGGCTAGCGCTCAGTAGCGGAGACGAGCAGTACTTC. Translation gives CASSNLRLALSSGDEQYF.

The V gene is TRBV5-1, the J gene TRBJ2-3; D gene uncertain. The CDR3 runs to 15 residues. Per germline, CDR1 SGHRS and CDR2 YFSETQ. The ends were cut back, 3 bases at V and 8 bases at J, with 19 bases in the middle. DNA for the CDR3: TGCGCCAGCAGCTCCCGGACCTCCCAGGAAGGTACGCAGTATTTT. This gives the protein CASSSRTSQEGTQYF.

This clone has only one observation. The CDR3 coding sequence is TGTGCCAGCTCACTAGACTCCCATAGCACAGATACGCAGTATTTT. Protein: CASSLDSHSTDTQYF. The rearrangement uses TRBV18 and TRBJ2-3; D gene uncertain. In germline, CDR1 is KGHSH, CDR2 LQKENI. Trimming took off 4 bases at V and 0 bases at J, with 11 bases between the two ends. This CDR3 is 15 amino acids long.

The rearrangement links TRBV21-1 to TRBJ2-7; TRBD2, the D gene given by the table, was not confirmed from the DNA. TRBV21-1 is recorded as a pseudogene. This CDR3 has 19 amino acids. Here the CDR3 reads CASSKGPAGGPRAPYEQYF. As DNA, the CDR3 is TGTGCCAGCAGCAAAGGCCCGGCGGGAGGACCACGGGCCCCCTACGAGCAGTACTTC.

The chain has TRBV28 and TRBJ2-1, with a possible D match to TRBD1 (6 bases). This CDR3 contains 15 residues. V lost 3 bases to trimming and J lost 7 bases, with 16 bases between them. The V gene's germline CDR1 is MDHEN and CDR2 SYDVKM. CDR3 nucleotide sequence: TGTGCCAGCAGTTTCCCCAGGGGAGAAGGGAATGAGCAGTTCTTC. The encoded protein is CASSFPRGEGNEQFF.

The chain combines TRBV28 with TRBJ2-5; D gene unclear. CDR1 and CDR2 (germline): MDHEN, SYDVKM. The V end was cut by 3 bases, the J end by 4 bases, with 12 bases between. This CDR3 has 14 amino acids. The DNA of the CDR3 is TGTGCCAGCAGTTTTGGGGTCTGGGGAGAGACCCAGTACTTC. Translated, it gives CASSFGVWGETQYF. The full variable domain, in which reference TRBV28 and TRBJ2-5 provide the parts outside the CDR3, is DVKVTQSSRYLVKRTGEKVFLECVQDMDHENMFWYRQDPGLGLRLIYFSYDVKMKEKGDIPEGYSVSREKKERFSLILESASTNQTSMYLCASSFGVWGETQYFGPGTRLLVL.

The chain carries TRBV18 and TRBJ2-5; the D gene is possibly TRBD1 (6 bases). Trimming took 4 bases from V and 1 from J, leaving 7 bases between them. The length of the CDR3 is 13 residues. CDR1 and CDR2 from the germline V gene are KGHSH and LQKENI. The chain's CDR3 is CASSRQAQETQYF. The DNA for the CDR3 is TGTGCCAGCTCACGACAGGCCCAAGAGACCCAGTACTTC.

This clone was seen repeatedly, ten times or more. Here the CDR3 DNA reads TGTGCCACCAGCAGAGATCGAGGTCCGATCTACGAGCAGTACTTC. This gives the protein CATSRDRGPIYEQYF. The V gene is TRBV15, the J gene TRBJ2-7, with no clear D. The CDR3 has 15 amino acids. V lost 0 bases and J 3 bases, leaving 12 bases between the germline ends. The V gene's germline CDR1 is LNHNV and CDR2 YYDKDF (reference sequence). The full variable domain, with the rest looked up from reference TRBV15 and TRBJ2-7, is DAMVIQNPRYQVTQFGKPVTLSCSQTLNHNVMYWYQQKSSQAPKLLFHYYDKDFNNEADTPDNFQSRRPNTSFCFLDIRSPGLGDTAMYLCATSRDRGPIYEQYFGPGTRLTVT.

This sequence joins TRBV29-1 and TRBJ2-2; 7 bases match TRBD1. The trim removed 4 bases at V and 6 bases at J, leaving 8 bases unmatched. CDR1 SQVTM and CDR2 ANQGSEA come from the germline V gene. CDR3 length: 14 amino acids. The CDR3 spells CSVVLQGNSGELFF. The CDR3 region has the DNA TGCAGCGTTGTCTTACAGGGGAATTCCGGGGAGCTGTTTTTT.

The CDR3 DNA sequence: TGTGCCAGCAGTTATTATCCGGTGAACACTGAAGCTTTCTTT. Protein sequence: CASSYYPVNTEAFF. V gene TRBV27 combines with J gene TRBJ1-1; no clear D gene. CDR1 and CDR2 (germline): MNHEY, SMNVEV (reference sequence). This CDR3 comprises 14 residues. V was trimmed by 4 bases and J by 0 bases, leaving 9 bases between them.

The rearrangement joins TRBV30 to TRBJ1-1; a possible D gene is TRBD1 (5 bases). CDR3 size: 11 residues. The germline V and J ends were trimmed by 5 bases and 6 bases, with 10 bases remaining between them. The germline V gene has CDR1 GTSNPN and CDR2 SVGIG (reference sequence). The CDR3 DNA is TGTGCCTGGGGGGGAGTGGCTGAAGCTTTCTTT. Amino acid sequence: CAWGGVAEAFF.

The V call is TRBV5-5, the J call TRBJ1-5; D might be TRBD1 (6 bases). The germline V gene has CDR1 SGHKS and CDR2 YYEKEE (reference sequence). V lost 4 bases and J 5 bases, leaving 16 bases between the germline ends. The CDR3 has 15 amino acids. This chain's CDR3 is CASSPGRGLYQPQHF. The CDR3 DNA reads TGTGCCAGCAGCCCTGGCAGGGGACTCTATCAGCCCCAGCATTTT.

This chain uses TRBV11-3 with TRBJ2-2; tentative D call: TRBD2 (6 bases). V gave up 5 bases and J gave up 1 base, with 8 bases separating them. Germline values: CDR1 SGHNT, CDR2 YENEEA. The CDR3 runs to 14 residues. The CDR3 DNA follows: TGTGCCAGCAGCAGGGGAGGGAACACCGGGGAGCTGTTTTTT. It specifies CASSRGGNTGELFF.

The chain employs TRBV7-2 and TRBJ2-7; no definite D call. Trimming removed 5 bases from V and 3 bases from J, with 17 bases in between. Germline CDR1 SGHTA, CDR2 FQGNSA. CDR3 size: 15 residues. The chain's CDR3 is CASSHGPPKGYEQYF. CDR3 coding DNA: TGTGCCAGCAGCCACGGGCCACCGAAGGGCTACGAGCAGTACTTC.

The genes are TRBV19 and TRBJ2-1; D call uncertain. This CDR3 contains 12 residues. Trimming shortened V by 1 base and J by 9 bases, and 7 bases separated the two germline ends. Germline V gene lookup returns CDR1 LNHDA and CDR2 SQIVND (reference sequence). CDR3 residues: CASSIVKGEQFF. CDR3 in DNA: TGTGCCAGTAGTATAGTAAAGGGTGAGCAGTTCTTC.

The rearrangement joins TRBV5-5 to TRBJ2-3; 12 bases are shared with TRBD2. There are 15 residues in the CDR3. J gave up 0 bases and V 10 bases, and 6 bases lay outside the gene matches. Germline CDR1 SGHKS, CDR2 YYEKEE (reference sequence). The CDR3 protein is CACGTSGHSTDTQYF. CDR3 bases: TGTGCCTGCGGGACTAGCGGGCATAGCACAGATACGCAGTATTTT.

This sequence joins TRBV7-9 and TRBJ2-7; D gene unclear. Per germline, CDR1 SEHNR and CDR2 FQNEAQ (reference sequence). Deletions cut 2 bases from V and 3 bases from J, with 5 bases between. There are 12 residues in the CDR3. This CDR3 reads CASSLLNYEQYF. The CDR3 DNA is TGTGCCAGCAGCTTACTCAACTACGAGCAGTACTTC.

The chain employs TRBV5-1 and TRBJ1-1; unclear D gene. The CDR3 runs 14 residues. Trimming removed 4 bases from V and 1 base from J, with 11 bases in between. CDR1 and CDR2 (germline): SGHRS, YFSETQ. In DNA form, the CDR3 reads TGCGCCAGCAGCATACAAGGAGGGAACACTGAAGCTTTCTTT. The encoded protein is CASSIQGGNTEAFF. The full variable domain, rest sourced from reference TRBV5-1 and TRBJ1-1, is KAGVTQTPRYLIKTRGQQVTLSCSPISGHRSVSWYQQTPGQGLQFLFEYFSETQRNKGNFPGRFSGRQFSNSRSEMNVSTLELGDSALYLCASSIQGGNTEAFFGQGTRLTVV.

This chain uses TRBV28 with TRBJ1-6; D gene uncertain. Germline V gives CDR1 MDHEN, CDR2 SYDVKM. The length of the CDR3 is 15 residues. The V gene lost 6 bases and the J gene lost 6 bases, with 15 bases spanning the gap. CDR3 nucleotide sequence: TGTGCCAGCAGGGGCTCCGTCGCGGGTAATTCACCCCTCCACTTT. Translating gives CASRGSVAGNSPLHF.

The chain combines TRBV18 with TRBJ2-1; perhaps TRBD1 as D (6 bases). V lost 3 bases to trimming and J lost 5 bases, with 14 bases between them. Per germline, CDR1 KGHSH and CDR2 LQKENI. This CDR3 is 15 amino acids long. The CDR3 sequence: CASSPYRDTNNEQFF. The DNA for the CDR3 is TGTGCCAGCTCACCCTACCGGGACACAAACAATGAGCAGTTCTTC.

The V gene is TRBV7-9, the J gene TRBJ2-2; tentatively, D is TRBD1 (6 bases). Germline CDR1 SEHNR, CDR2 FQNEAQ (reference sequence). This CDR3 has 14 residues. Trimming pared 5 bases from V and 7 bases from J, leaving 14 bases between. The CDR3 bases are TGTGCCAGCAGCACCAGGGGTGGCGGCGGGGAGCTGTTTTTT. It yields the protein CASSTRGGGGELFF. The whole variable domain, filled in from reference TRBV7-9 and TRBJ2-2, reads DTGVSQNPRHKITKRGQNVTFRCDPISEHNRLYWYRQTLGQGPEFLTYFQNEAQLEKSRLLSDRFSAERPKGSFSTLEIQRTEQGDSAMYLCASSTRGGGGELFFGEGSRLTVL.

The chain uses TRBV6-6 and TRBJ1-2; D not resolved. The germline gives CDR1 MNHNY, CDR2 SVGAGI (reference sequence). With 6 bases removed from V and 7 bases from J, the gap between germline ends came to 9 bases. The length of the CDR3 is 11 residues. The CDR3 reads CASRTDLGYTF. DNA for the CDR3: TGTGCCAGCAGAACGGACCTTGGCTACACCTTC.

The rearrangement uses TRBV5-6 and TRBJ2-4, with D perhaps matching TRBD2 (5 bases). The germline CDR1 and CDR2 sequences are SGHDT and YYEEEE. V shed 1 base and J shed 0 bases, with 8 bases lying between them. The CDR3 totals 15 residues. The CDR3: CASSLYGVAKNIQYF. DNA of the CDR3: TGTGCCAGCAGCTTGTACGGGGTAGCCAAAAACATTCAGTACTTC.

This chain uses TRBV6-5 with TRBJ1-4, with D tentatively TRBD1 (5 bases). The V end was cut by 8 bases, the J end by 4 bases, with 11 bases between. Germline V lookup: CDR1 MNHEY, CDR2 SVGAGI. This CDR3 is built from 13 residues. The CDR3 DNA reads TGTGCCAGCCTGGACATTTTTAATGAAAAACTGTTTTTT. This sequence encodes CASLDIFNEKLFF.

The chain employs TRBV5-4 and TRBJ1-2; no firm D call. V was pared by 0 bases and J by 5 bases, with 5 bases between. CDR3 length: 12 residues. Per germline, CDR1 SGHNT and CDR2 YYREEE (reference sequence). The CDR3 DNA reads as TGTGCCAGCAGCTTGGCCGGGTATGGCTACACCTTC. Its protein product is CASSLAGYGYTF.

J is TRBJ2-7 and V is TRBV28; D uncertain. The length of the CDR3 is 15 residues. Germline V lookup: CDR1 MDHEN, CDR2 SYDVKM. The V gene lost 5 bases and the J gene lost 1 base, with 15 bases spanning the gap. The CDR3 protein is CASSPQWRKSYEQYF. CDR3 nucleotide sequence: TGTGCCAGCAGTCCCCAGTGGCGGAAGTCCTACGAGCAGTACTTC.

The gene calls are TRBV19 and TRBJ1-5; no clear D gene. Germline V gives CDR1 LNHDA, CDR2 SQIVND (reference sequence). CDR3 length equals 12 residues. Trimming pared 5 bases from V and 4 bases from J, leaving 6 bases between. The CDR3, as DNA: TGTGCCAGTAGTCCGATTAATCAGCCCCAGCATTTT. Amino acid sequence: CASSPINQPQHF.

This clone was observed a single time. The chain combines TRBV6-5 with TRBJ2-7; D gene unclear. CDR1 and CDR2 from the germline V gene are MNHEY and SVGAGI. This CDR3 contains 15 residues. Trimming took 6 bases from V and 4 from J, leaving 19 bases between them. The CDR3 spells CASSSHGGTSYEQYF. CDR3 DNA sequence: TGTGCCAGCAGCTCGCATGGCGGTACTTCTTACGAGCAGTACTTC.

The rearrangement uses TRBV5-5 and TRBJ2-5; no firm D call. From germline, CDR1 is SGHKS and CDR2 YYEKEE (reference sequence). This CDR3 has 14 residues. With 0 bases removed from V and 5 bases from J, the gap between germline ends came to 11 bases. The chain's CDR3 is CASSLDAHLETQYF. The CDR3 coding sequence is TGTGCCAGCAGCTTGGATGCGCACCTGGAGACCCAGTACTTC. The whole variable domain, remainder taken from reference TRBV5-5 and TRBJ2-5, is DAGVTQSPTHLIKTRGQQVTLRCSPISGHKSVSWYQQVLGQGPQFIFQYYEKEERGRGNFPDRFSARQFPNYSSELNVNALLLGDSALYLCASSLDAHLETQYFGPGTRLLVL.